The clone carrying this T cell receptor (beta chain) was seen more than once but under ten times. TCRdb analysed the RT-PCR reads with MiXCR anew, one entry per CDR3 protein. This sample has roughly 940,000 distinct CDR3 sequences, with about a sixth found just once. This sample was taken from a study of patients and donors after allogeneic stem cell transplantation. The CDR3 totals 13 residues. CDR1 is DFQATT, CDR2 SNEGSKA, per germline (reference sequence). The sample was blood, either unsorted or a sorted T cell fraction (not recorded which). This chain joins TRBV20-1 and TRBJ2-3; D unresolved. The source is a human donor who was either an allogeneic HSCT recipient or a stem cell or donor lymphocyte infusion donor (not recorded which). It is not recorded whose cells these are; they may come from a transplant donor. The CDR3 region is CSVDEFSTDTQYF. CDR3 in DNA: TGCAGCGTCGACGAATTTAGCACAGATACGCAGTATTTT.